This is a list of T cell receptor beta chains from one sample in a study of cytomegalovirus exposure and HLA in healthy donors. Some clones are missing from TCRdb's copy, which holds only in-frame ones; the method was immunoSEQ multiplex PCR. The table records over 130,000 clones, 66% of them present only once. The sequencing input was PBMCs. The receptors derive from an older woman in good health and CMV-seronegative. The CDR3 runs from the conserved cysteine through the conserved F or W. The D gene is left open where the match is weak. Size is stated for part of the rows, as once, few or many counts, or as a class when the clone is expanded.

len	v_gene	j_gene	d_gene	abundance	CDR3aa	CDR3nt
15	TRBV19	TRBJ2-1	NA	NA	CASSEVGSPYNEQFF	TGTGCCAGTAGTGAGGTTGGCAGCCCCTACAATGAGCAGTTCTTC
15	TRBV2	TRBJ2-5	NA	NA	CASTHPQGSQETQYF	TGTGCCAGCACTCACCCCCAGGGTTCCCAAGAGACCCAGTACTTC
15	TRBV5-4	TRBJ1-4	TRBD1	NA	CASSLGPGGNEKLFF	TGTGCCAGCAGCTTGGGGCCAGGGGGGAATGAAAAACTGTTTTTT
14	TRBV11-1	TRBJ2-1	TRBD2	NA	CASSSTSGDNEQFF	TGTGCCAGCAGCTCGACTAGCGGGGACAATGAGCAGTTCTTC
12	TRBV10-3	TRBJ2-2	NA	NA	CAISEFNGELFF	TGTGCCATCAGTGAGTTTAATGGGGAGCTGTTTTTT
16	TRBV19	TRBJ2-5	TRBD2	once	CASKRSGGAVGETQYF	TGTGCCAGTAAAAGGAGCGGGGGGGCCGTTGGCGAGACCCAGTACTTC
13	TRBV6-5	TRBJ1-1	NA	NA	CASSWLQGSEAFF	TGTGCCAGCAGTTGGCTACAGGGTTCTGAAGCTTTCTTT
14	TRBV7-3	TRBJ2-3	TRBD1	once	CASAGTGVTDTQYF	TGTGCCAGCGCCGGGACAGGGGTCACAGATACGCAGTATTTT
12	TRBV2	TRBJ1-5	NA	NA	CASNQDKQPQHF	TGTGCCAGTAATCAGGACAAGCAGCCCCAGCATTTT
16	TRBV5-4	TRBJ2-4	NA	NA	CASSQGSEGNKNIQYF	TGTGCCAGCAGCCAGGGTTCGGAGGGGAACAAAAACATTCAGTACTTC
16	TRBV4-3	TRBJ1-3	NA	NA	CASSQVGRRVGNTIYF	TGCGCCAGCAGCCAAGTGGGGCGGAGGGTTGGAAACACCATATATTTT
14	TRBV29-1	TRBJ2-2	NA	few	CSFWGGANTGELFF	TGCAGCTTTTGGGGGGGGGCAAACACCGGGGAGCTGTTTTTT
15	TRBV6-1	TRBJ1-3	NA	NA	CASKLPGNTGNTIYF	TGTGCCAGCAAGTTGCCAGGGAATACCGGAAACACCATATATTTT
14	TRBV5-1	TRBJ1-2	TRBD1	NA	CASSTGQGDGGYTF	TGCGCCAGCAGCACCGGACAGGGTGACGGGGGCTACACCTTC
13	TRBV6-6	TRBJ1-5	NA	NA	CASRGGTNQPQHF	TGTGCCAGCAGGGGAGGGACCAATCAGCCCCAGCATTTT
14	TRBV15	TRBJ1-3	NA	NA	CATSRALFGNTIYF	TGTGCCACCAGCAGAGCGTTATTTGGAAACACCATATATTTT
17	TRBV11-1	TRBJ2-5	NA	NA	CASSLEFGGRGVETQYF	TGTGCCAGCAGCTTAGAGTTTGGCGGGCGGGGAGTGGAGACCCAATACTTC
18	TRBV9	TRBJ2-2	TRBD2	NA	CASSVVGSGRASTGELFF	TGTGCCAGCAGCGTAGTTGGTAGCGGGAGGGCATCCACCGGGGAGCTGTTTTTT
15	TRBV5-8	TRBJ2-3	TRBD1	NA	CASSLGQGSTDTQYF	TGTGCCAGCAGCTTGGGACAGGGGAGCACAGATACGCAGTATTTT
13	TRBV19	TRBJ2-1	NA	NA	CASSIDSRGEQFF	TGTGCCAGTAGTATAGATTCCAGGGGTGAGCAGTTCTTC
15	TRBV9	TRBJ2-3	TRBD1	NA	CASSVDTGGRDTQYF	TGTGCCAGCAGCGTAGATACAGGGGGGAGAGATACGCAGTATTTT
13	TRBV7-2	TRBJ2-1	TRBD2	NA	CASRSSGGSEQFF	TGTGCCAGCAGGAGTAGCGGGGGCAGTGAGCAGTTCTTC
15	TRBV10-3	TRBJ1-2	NA	NA	CAIRPTAPGRYGYTF	TGTGCCATCAGGCCGACCGCTCCAGGCCGCTATGGCTACACCTTC
11	TRBV6-5	TRBJ2-7	NA	NA	CASQNTYEQYF	TGTGCCAGCCAGAATACCTACGAGCAGTACTTC
15	TRBV5-4	TRBJ1-3	NA	few	CASSSRRESGNTIYF	TGTGCCAGCAGCTCCCGCAGGGAATCAGGAAACACCATATATTTT
13	TRBV11-2	TRBJ2-7	TRBD2	NA	CASGLAGQYEQYF	TGTGCCAGCGGTCTAGCGGGGCAGTACGAGCAGTACTTC
18	TRBV5-1	TRBJ2-1	NA	once	CASSLVGLGAVRDNEQFF	TGCGCCAGCAGCTTGGTGGGCTTGGGAGCCGTACGGGACAATGAGCAGTTCTTC
15	TRBV7-6	TRBJ2-7	TRBD2	once	CASSLGGGGTYEQYF	TGTGCCAGCAGCTTAGGTGGCGGGGGAACCTACGAGCAGTACTTC
11	TRBV20-1	TRBJ1-4	NA	NA	CSARGGEKLFF	TGCAGTGCTCGAGGGGGAGAGAAACTGTTTTTT
15	TRBV19	TRBJ1-1	NA	NA	CASSTSRGTDTEAFF	TGTGCCAGTAGTACCTCTCGGGGAACTGACACTGAAGCTTTCTTT